This entry lists 32 T cell receptor beta chains sequenced from one sample in a study of Tregs in tolerant kidney transplant recipients. The protocol was immunoSEQ multiplex PCR, while the TCRdb copy is restricted to in-frame clones and leaves out a portion. The sample has roughly 86,000 clones, roughly 93% seen once; the top ten hold about 1.5%. Related graft donors supplied nonmyeloablative bone marrow transplants, and mixed chimerism was transient. The source was CD4+ T cells from blood (PBMCs), collected 12 months after the transplant. The receptors were sampled from a human patient who received a combined kidney and bone marrow transplant. Some T cells may have come from the graft donor.

This chain's CDR3 is CAISVWDITTGNTQYF. The CDR3 nucleotides are TGTGCCATCAGTGTCTGGGACATAACAACGGGGAATACGCAGTATTTT. The rearrangement links TRBV10-3 to TRBJ2-3, with D perhaps TRBD1 (6 bases). The germline CDR1 and CDR2 sequences are ENHRY and SYGVKD. There are 16 residues in the CDR3. V was trimmed by 4 bases and J by 7 bases, leaving 21 bases between them.

The V and J genes are TRBV5-1 and TRBJ1-6, with D unclear. V was cut by 0 bases and J by 8 bases, with 6 bases left in between. There are 13 residues in the CDR3. Germline values: CDR1 SGHRS, CDR2 YFSETQ. The CDR3 DNA is TGCGCCAGCAGCTTGGCGGTCGATTCACCCCTCCACTTT. Translated, it gives CASSLAVDSPLHF.

This chain connects TRBV30 to TRBJ1-1; D unclear. The V end was cut by 4 bases, the J end by 5 bases, with 17 bases between. Germline assignment: CDR1 GTSNPN and CDR2 SVGIG (reference sequence). The CDR3 is 14 residues long. Here the CDR3 DNA reads TGTGCCTGGAAATCGAGTTTTGGGAGGACTGAAGCTTTCTTT. This codes for CAWKSSFGRTEAFF. The full variable domain, completed using reference TRBV30 and TRBJ1-1, is SQTIHQWPATLVQPVGSPLSLECTVEGTSNPNLYWYRQAAGRGLQLLFYSVGIGQISSEVPQNLSASRPQDRQFILSSKKLLLSDSGFYLCAWKSSFGRTEAFFGQGTRLTVV.

This chain connects TRBV6-6 to TRBJ2-5, with a tentative D call TRBD2 (7 bases). V lost 6 bases, J lost 9 bases, and 23 bases lay in between. This CDR3 region has 15 residues. Germline assignment: CDR1 MNHNY and CDR2 SVGAGI (reference sequence). The CDR3, as DNA: TGTGCCAGCAGCCTGGAGGGGGACTACCGGGGGGCCCAGTACTTC. It codes for CASSLEGDYRGAQYF.

The chain couples TRBV7-2 to TRBJ2-5; 9 bases line up with TRBD1. J lost 2 bases, V lost 5 bases, and 6 bases had no gene match. Germline CDR1 is SGHTA and CDR2 is FQGNSA. The CDR3 loop spans 15 amino acids. The CDR3 protein is CASSPRQGGQETQYF. The CDR3 nucleotides are TGTGCCAGCAGCCCCCGACAGGGGGGACAAGAGACCCAGTACTTC.

This sequence joins TRBV12-5 and TRBJ2-5; 7 bases are shared with TRBD1. Per the germline V gene, CDR1 is LGHNT and CDR2 is FRNRAP. This CDR3 region has 13 residues. With V trimmed by 6 bases and J by 4 bases, 5 bases remained unmatched. The CDR3 sequence is CASGKTGLETQYF. CDR3 coding DNA: TGTGCTAGTGGCAAGACAGGGCTAGAGACCCAGTACTTC.

The gene calls are TRBV7-2 and TRBJ2-7; TRBD2 matches at 7 bases. The CDR3 runs to 14 residues. Trimming removed 3 bases from V and 6 bases from J; junction bases left unmatched: 8. Germline V gene lookup returns CDR1 SGHTA and CDR2 FQGNSA. The CDR3 is CASSFRLAVSEQYF. CDR3 sequence (DNA): TGTGCCAGCAGCTTTCGACTAGCAGTCTCCGAGCAGTACTTC.

This chain links TRBV9 with TRBJ2-1, with 7 bases lining up with TRBD2. Germline V CDR1 and CDR2: SGDLS, YYNGEE. After removal of 4 bases from V and 3 bases from J, the junction contained 4 bases not matched to a gene. This CDR3 has 14 amino acids. The CDR3 region is CASSPRTSYNEQFF. The CDR3 nucleotides read TGTGCCAGCAGCCCCCGGACTAGCTACAATGAGCAGTTCTTC.

This clone was picked up one time. The CDR3 region is CASRGQGGNTIYF. The CDR3 DNA is TGTGCCAGCAGGGGACAGGGAGGGAACACCATATATTTT. This chain joins TRBV27 and TRBJ1-3; 9 bases are a match to TRBD1. The V gene end was trimmed by 6 bases and the J gene end by 7 bases; junction bases not matched to a gene: 4. The length of the CDR3 is 13 residues. In germline, CDR1 is MNHEY, CDR2 SMNVEV (reference sequence).

This clone appeared a few times. The J gene is TRBJ1-2, the V gene TRBV6-1, with unresolved D. Trimming took 6 bases from V and 4 from J, leaving 18 bases between them. The germline CDR1 and CDR2 sequences are MNHNS and SASEGT. The CDR3 totals 15 residues. This CDR3 is CASSSEFRSAYGYTF. In DNA, the CDR3 is TGTGCCAGCAGCTCGGAGTTTAGGTCTGCCTATGGCTACACCTTC.

The V and J genes are TRBV4-1 and TRBJ2-5, with D possibly being TRBD1 (5 bases). The germline V gene encodes CDR1 MGHRA and CDR2 YSYEKL. With 0 bases removed from V and 3 bases from J, the gap between germline ends came to 11 bases. The CDR3 totals 15 residues. CDR3 DNA: TGCGCCAGCAGCCAAGATAGGGTCAGGGAAGAGACCCAGTACTTC. Protein: CASSQDRVREETQYF.

V usage is TRBV11-2 and J usage is TRBJ2-5; 7 bases align to TRBD2. The CDR3 is 15 residues long. CDR1 is SGHAT and CDR2 is FQNNGV in the germline V gene. V was clipped by 3 bases and J by 5 bases; unmatched bases: 9. The CDR3 DNA is TGTGCCAGCAGCTTTAGAGGGAGGGAGTCGGAGACCCAGTACTTC. The encoded protein is CASSFRGRESETQYF.

Here the CDR3 reads CASSSIKGVETQYF. CDR3 coding DNA: TGTGCCAGCAGCTCGATTAAGGGAGTGGAGACCCAGTACTTC. The chain employs TRBV5-5 and TRBJ2-5, with TRBD2 as a possible D gene (5 bases). This CDR3 has 14 residues. Germline CDR1 reads SGHKS; CDR2 reads YYEKEE (reference sequence). V lost 3 bases and J lost 5, with 14 bases in between. Complete variable domain (other parts from reference TRBV5-5 and TRBJ2-5): DAGVTQSPTHLIKTRGQQVTLRCSPISGHKSVSWYQQVLGQGPQFIFQYYEKEERGRGNFPDRFSARQFPNYSSELNVNALLLGDSALYLCASSSIKGVETQYFGPGTRLLVL.

The V and J genes are TRBV10-3 and TRBJ2-7, with 14 bases identical to TRBD2. This CDR3 is built from 15 residues. Germline V gene data show CDR1 as ENHRY and CDR2 as SYGVKD. Trimming at V came to 6 bases and at J to 5 bases, leaving 6 bases not matched to a gene. The CDR3 here is CAIRATSGRVHEQYF. CDR3 in DNA: TGTGCCATCAGGGCGACTAGCGGGAGGGTCCACGAGCAGTACTTC.

This chain connects TRBV19 to TRBJ2-1; TRBD1 aligns across 7 bases. Germline CDR1 reads LNHDA; CDR2 reads SQIVND (reference sequence). The trim removed 5 bases at V and 7 bases at J, leaving 14 bases unmatched. The CDR3 is 16 amino acids. The CDR3 reads CASSLLPGQLRNEQFF. In DNA form, the CDR3 reads TGTGCCAGTAGTTTGCTACCGGGACAGTTAAGGAATGAGCAGTTCTTC. Using reference TRBV19 and TRBJ2-1 for the parts outside the CDR3, the full variable domain is DGGITQSPKYLFRKEGQNVTLSCEQNLNHDAMYWYRQDPGQGLRLIYYSQIVNDFQKGDIAEGYSVSREKKESFPLTVTSAQKNPTAFYLCASSLLPGQLRNEQFFGPGTRLTVL.

This chain joins TRBV28 and TRBJ1-1; perhaps TRBD1 as D (5 bases). Trimming removed 6 bases at V and 9 bases at J, with 14 bases between. This CDR3 has 12 residues. Germline V gives CDR1 MDHEN, CDR2 SYDVKM. The CDR3 DNA is TGTGCCAGCAGGGACGGGGGAAAAAAAGCTTTCTTT. This sequence encodes CASRDGGKKAFF.

The chain links TRBV5-6 to TRBJ2-7; 10 bases match TRBD1. The CDR3 runs 15 residues. Trimming removed 5 bases from V and 6 bases from J; junction bases left unmatched: 11. Germline V CDR1 and CDR2: SGHDT, YYEEEE. CDR3 loop: CASRPTGTGVFEQYF. DNA of the CDR3: TGTGCCAGCAGACCGACCGGGACAGGGGTCTTCGAGCAGTACTTC. Supplemented by reference TRBV5-6 and TRBJ2-7, the full variable domain reads DAGVTQSPTHLIKTRGQQVTLRCSPKSGHDTVSWYQQALGQGPQFIFQYYEEEERQRGNFPDRFSGHQFPNYSSELNVNALLLGDSALYLCASRPTGTGVFEQYFGPGTRLTVT.

For the CDR3, the DNA is TGTGCCAGCAGCTTAGCATCGGTCGTTGGTGACATTCAGTACTTC. Its protein is CASSLASVVGDIQYF. V is TRBV11-3 and J is TRBJ2-4; no clear D. CDR1 and CDR2 from the germline V gene are SGHNT and YENEEA. Trimming shortened V by 1 base and J by 8 bases, and 15 bases separated the two germline ends. CDR3 length: 15 amino acids. Full variable domain (rest looked up from reference TRBV11-3 and TRBJ2-4): EAGVVQSPRYKIIEKKQPVAFWCNPISGHNTLYWYLQNLGQGPELLIRYENEEAVDDSQLPKDRFSAERLKGVDSTLKIQPAELGDSAVYLCASSLASVVGDIQYFGAGTRLSVL.

DNA for the CDR3: TGCAGCATCCGGACTAGGGGGTGGTCGGGCACAGATACGCAGTATTTT. Its protein is CSIRTRGWSGTDTQYF. The rearrangement links TRBV29-1 to TRBJ2-3; possibly TRBD2 for D (7 bases). Germline loops: CDR1 SQVTM, CDR2 ANQGSEA. Trimming removed 8 bases at V and 1 base at J, with 22 bases between. The CDR3 runs to 16 residues.

The chain recombines TRBV10-3 with TRBJ1-1; D is possibly TRBD1 (5 bases). Germline CDR1 ENHRY, CDR2 SYGVKD. This CDR3 is built from 17 residues. V lost 4 bases and J 0 bases, leaving 18 bases between the germline ends. In nucleotides, the CDR3 is TGTGCCATCAGTGCTAACTTGGGACGGGACTTGAACACTGAAGCTTTCTTT. Residues: CAISANLGRDLNTEAFF.

This rearrangement joins TRBV7-2 to TRBJ2-5; perhaps TRBD2 as D (7 bases). This CDR3 has 13 residues. V was clipped by 8 bases and J by 5 bases, with 15 bases between them. The germline V gene encodes CDR1 SGHTA and CDR2 FQGNSA. The CDR3: CASSFGGRETQYF. In DNA, the CDR3 is TGTGCCAGCTCGTTCGGGGGGCGCGAGACCCAGTACTTC.

As for this clone: One junction end does not reproduce the germline sequence, and a read error may be involved. J is TRBJ2-7 and V is TRBV2; D ambiguous. Germline-derived CDR1 and CDR2 are SNHLY and FYNNEI. The CDR3 sequence is 14 residues long. CDR3 residues: CATRFSESSCEQYF. For the CDR3, the DNA is TGTGCCACCAGGTTCAGCGAAAGCTCCTGCGAGCAGTACTTC.

V is TRBV30 and J is TRBJ2-1; TRBD2 matches 11 bases. The germline V gene has CDR1 GTSNPN and CDR2 SVGIG (reference sequence). V shed 6 bases and J 6 bases; nucleotides not matched to a gene: 1. The CDR3 sequence is 12 residues long. The CDR3 is CACTSGSNEQFF. The CDR3 DNA sequence: TGTGCCTGTACTAGCGGGAGCAATGAGCAGTTCTTC.

This chain joins TRBV7-2 and TRBJ2-3; 10 positions agree with TRBD2. The CDR3 extends over 12 amino acids. The germline V gene encodes CDR1 SGHTA and CDR2 FQGNSA. Losses at the gene ends were 6 bases for V and 9 bases for J; bases not matched to a gene: 3. CDR3 nucleotide sequence: TGTGCCAGCAGTTTGACTAGCGGGACGCAGTATTTT. Its translation: CASSLTSGTQYF.

This sequence joins TRBV18 and TRBJ2-5; 13 bases fit TRBD2. Germline CDR1 is KGHSH and CDR2 is LQKENI. The trim removed 3 bases at V and 2 bases at J, leaving 3 bases unmatched. This CDR3 spans 16 amino acids. DNA for the CDR3: TGTGCCAGCTCACCCTTGGGACTAGCGGGACAAGAGACCCAGTACTTC. Translation gives CASSPLGLAGQETQYF.

CDR3 sequence reads: CASSFLRELGETQYF. As DNA, the CDR3 is TGTGCCAGCAGCTTCTTGCGGGAGTTGGGAGAGACCCAGTACTTC. V usage is TRBV11-3 and J usage is TRBJ2-5; the match to TRBD2 covers 7 bases. V shed 3 bases, J shed 4 bases, and the junction held 8 bases outside the gene matches. The CDR3 covers 15 residues. Germline V gene lookup returns CDR1 SGHNT and CDR2 YENEEA.

DNA of the CDR3: TGTGCCAGCAACAGGGCCAATTCACCCCTCCACTTT. Its translation: CASNRANSPLHF. This chain joins TRBV2 and TRBJ1-6, with TRBD1 as a possible D gene (6 bases). The germline V gene has CDR1 SNHLY and CDR2 FYNNEI. Trimming removed 7 bases from V and 7 bases from J, with 8 bases in between. The CDR3 sequence is 12 residues long. Complete variable domain (other parts from reference TRBV2 and TRBJ1-6): EPEVTQTPSHQVTQMGQEVILRCVPISNHLYFYWYRQILGQKVEFLVSFYNNEISEKSEIFDDQFSVERPDGSNFTLKIRSTKLEDSAMYFCASNRANSPLHFGNGTRLTVT.

This chain joins TRBV7-2 and TRBJ2-3; D remains unclear. The CDR3 loop spans 13 amino acids. Germline V gene lookup returns CDR1 SGHTA and CDR2 FQGNSA. V dropped 5 bases and J dropped 4 bases, with 10 bases sitting between them. This CDR3 reads CASSELVADTQYF. The DNA for the CDR3 is TGTGCCAGCAGCGAATTAGTAGCAGATACGCAGTATTTT.

This clone was found once. The rearrangement uses TRBV6-1 and TRBJ1-1; D is ambiguous. This CDR3 comprises 13 residues. Germline loops: CDR1 MNHNS, CDR2 SASEGT. Trimming took 1 base from V and 6 from J, leaving 9 bases between them. The CDR3 sequence: CASSEVRTAEAFF. In DNA form, the CDR3 reads TGTGCCAGCAGTGAAGTGCGGACTGCTGAAGCTTTCTTT.

The chain couples TRBV5-6 to TRBJ1-1; D is perhaps TRBD1 (5 bases). V lost 5 bases, J lost 0 bases, and 17 bases lay in between. The germline V gene has CDR1 SGHDT and CDR2 YYEEEE. CDR3 size: 16 residues. Here the CDR3 reads CASRNRQPIMNTEAFF. CDR3 nucleotides: TGTGCCAGCAGAAACCGACAGCCTATTATGAACACTGAAGCTTTCTTT.

This sequence joins TRBV4-1 and TRBJ2-2; tentatively, D is TRBD1 (5 bases). Germline CDR1 is MGHRA and CDR2 is YSYEKL. The CDR3 contains 15 residues. V was trimmed by 0 bases and J by 7 bases, leaving 12 bases between them. The CDR3 coding sequence is TGCGCCAGCAGCCAAGAAACTCTCAGGGACGGGGAGCTGTTTTTT. Protein: CASSQETLRDGELFF.

The chain has TRBV7-9 and TRBJ2-7; 8 nucleotides agree with TRBD1. Per the germline V gene, CDR1 is SEHNR and CDR2 is FQNEAQ (reference sequence). CDR3 length equals 13 residues. The V segment lost 3 bases and the J segment 5 bases; nucleotides outside the gene matches: 3. As DNA, the CDR3 is TGTGCCAGCAGCTTGGACAGGGTTGACGAGCAGTACTTC. The encoded protein is CASSLDRVDEQYF.